This TCR beta chain was found in a study of blood T cell repertoires in COVID-19. Study summary: COVID-19 samples, acute and convalescent, were from the United States, Italy and Spain.

The CDR3 consists of 14 residues. Germline V lookup: CDR1 SGHRS, CDR2 YFSETQ. V gave up 3 bases and J gave up 2 bases; unmatched junction bases: 5. Assay: immunoSEQ multiplex PCR; the TCRdb copy retains only in-frame clones and omits some. Altogether 140,000 to 150,000 clones are present, 88% being singletons, with the ten largest covering 1.5% to 2%. This TCR was sampled from a man aged 65-85 years with acute or convalescent COVID-19. V and J are TRBV5-1 and TRBJ2-7; the match to TRBD1 covers 7 bases. The material sequenced was peripheral blood. This CDR3 is CASSSLTGAYEQYF. The CDR3 coding sequence is TGCGCCAGCAGCTCACTTACAGGGGCCTACGAGCAGTACTTC.